This T cell receptor beta chain was sequenced during a study of T cell repertoires in cytomegalovirus infection. Study context: CMV epitopes in the study were HLA-C-restricted (recently identified) and HLA-B-restricted (well studied). Public TCR beta signatures marked donors with CMV infection and the matching HLA.

The CDR3 contains 13 residues. The germline V gene has CDR1 LGHNT and CDR2 FRNRAP. Trimming took 5 bases from V and 3 from J, leaving 10 bases between them. Comment on this clonotype: Its specificity is unknown.

Overall study results and limits: Individuals carrying CMV plus the relevant HLA were identified by cumulative frequency of public TCR beta families. Dominating the ex vivo response were TCR beta clonotypes that were CMV-specific and HLA-C-restricted.

From the reads, TCRdb called clonotypes with MiXCR, one entry per CDR3 protein. In the table there are about 340,000 distinct CDR3 sequences, about 27% of which are singletons. This specimen was cultured PBMCs, taken from culture after CMV antigen stimulation. This TCR was recovered from a human donor in good health (CMV status not recorded). Some clones in this sample may be carry-over from other donors' samples. J is TRBJ1-1 and V is TRBV12-5; D gene ambiguous. The CDR3 region is CASGKRVDTEAFF. In DNA, the CDR3 is TGTGCTAGTGGTAAGCGGGTTGACACTGAAGCTTTCTTT.